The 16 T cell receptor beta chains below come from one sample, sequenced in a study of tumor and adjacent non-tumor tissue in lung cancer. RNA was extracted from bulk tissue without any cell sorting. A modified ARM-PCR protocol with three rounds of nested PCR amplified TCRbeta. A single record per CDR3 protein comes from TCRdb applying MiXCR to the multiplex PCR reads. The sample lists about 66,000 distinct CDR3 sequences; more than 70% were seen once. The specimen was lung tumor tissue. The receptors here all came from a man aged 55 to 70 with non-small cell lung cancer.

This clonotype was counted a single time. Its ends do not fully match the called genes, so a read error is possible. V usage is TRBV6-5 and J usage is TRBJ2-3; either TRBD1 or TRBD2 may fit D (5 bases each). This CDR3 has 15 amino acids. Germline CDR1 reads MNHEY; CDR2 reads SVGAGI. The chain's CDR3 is CASSYSRGGTDTQYF. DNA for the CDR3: TGTGCCAGCAGTTACTCGAGGGGCGGTACAGATACACAGTATTTT.

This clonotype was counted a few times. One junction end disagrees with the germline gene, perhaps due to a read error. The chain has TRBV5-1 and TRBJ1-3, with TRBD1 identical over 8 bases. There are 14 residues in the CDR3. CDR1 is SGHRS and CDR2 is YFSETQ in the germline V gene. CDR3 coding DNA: TGCGCCAGCAACTTGGGAGACAGGGGTAACACCATATATTTT. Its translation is CASNLGDRGNTIYF. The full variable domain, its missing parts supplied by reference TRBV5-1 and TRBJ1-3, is KAGVTQTPRYLIKTRGQQVTLSCSPISGHRSVSWYQQTPGQGLQFLFEYFSETQRNKGNFPGRFSGRQFSNSRSEMNVSTLELGDSALYLCASNLGDRGNTIYFGEGSWLTVV.

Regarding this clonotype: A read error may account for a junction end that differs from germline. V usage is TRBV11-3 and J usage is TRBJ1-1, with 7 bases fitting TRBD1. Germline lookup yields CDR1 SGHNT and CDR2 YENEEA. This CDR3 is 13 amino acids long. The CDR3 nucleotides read TGTGCCAGCAGTTATGGGACAGACACTGAGGCTTCCTTT. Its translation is CASSYGTDTEASF.

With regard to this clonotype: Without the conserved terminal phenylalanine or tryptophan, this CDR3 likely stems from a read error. This CDR3 is CGVAGGREYGQYS. The CDR3 region has the DNA TGCGGCGTTGCCGGGGGGAGGGAGTACGGGCAGTACTCC. The J gene is TRBJ2-7, the V gene TRBV29-1, with 7 bases that match TRBD2. Looked up from germline, CDR1 is SQVTM and CDR2 is ANQGSEA. The CDR3 loop spans 13 amino acids.

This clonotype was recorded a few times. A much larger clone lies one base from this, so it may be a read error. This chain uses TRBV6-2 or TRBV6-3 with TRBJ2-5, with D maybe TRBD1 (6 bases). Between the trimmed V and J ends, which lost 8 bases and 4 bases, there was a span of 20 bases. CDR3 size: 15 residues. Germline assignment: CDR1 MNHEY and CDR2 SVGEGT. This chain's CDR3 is CASGPLAQGRETQYF. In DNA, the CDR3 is TGTGCCAGCGGCCCACTCGCCCAGGGGAGAGAGACCCAGTACTTC.

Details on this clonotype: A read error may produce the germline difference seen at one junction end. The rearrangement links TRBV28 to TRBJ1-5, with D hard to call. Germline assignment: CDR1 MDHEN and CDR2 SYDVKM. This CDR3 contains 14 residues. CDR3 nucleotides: TGTGCCAGCAGACCATGCGCGAACAATCAACCCCAGCATTTT. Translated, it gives CASRPCANNQPQHF.

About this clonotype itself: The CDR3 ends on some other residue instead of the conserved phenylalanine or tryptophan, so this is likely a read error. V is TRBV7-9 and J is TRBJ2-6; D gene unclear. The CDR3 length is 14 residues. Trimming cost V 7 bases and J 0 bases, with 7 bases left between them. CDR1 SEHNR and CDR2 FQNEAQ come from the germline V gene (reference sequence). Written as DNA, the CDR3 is TGTGCCAGCATCCGTGACTCTGGGGCCAACGTCCTGACTCTC. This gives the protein CASIRDSGANVLTL.

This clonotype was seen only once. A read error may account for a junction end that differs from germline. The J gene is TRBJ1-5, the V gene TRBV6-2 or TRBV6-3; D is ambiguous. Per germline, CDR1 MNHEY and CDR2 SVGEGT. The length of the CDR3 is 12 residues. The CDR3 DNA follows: TGTGCCAACAAAAGCGGGAATCAGCACCAGCTTTTT. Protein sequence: CANKSGNQHQLF.

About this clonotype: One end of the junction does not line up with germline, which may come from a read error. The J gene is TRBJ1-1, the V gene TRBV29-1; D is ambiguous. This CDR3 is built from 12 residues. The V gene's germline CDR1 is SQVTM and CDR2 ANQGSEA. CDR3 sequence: CSVGPTGSEVFF. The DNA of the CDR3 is TGCAGTGTTGGCCCCACTGGGTCTGAAGTTTTCTTT.

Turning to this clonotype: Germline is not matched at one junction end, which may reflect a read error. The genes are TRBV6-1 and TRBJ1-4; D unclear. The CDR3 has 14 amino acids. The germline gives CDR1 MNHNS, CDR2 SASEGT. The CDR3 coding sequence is TGTGCCAGCAGTGAATTTGCAACTAATGAAAAACTAGTTTTT. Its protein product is CASSEFATNEKLVF.

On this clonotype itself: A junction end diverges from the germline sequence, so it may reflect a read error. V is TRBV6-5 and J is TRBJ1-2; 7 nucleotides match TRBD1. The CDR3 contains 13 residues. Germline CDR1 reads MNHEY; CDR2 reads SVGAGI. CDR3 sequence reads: CTSSYVTGSGYTF. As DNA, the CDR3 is TGTACCAGCAGTTACGTGACAGGGAGTGGCTACACCTTC.

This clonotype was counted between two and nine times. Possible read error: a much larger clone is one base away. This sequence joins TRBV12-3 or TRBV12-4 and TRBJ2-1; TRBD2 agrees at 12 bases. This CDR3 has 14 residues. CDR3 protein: CTSSPTSGSSEQFF. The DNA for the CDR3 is TGTACCAGCAGTCCGACTAGCGGGAGTTCTGAGCAGTTCTTC.

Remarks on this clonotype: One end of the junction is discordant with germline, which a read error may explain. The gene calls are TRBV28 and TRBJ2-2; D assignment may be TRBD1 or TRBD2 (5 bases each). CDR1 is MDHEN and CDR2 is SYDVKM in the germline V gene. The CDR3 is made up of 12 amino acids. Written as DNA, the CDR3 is TGTGCCAGCGGGACCTACACCAGGGAGCTGTTTTTT. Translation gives CASGTYTRELFF.

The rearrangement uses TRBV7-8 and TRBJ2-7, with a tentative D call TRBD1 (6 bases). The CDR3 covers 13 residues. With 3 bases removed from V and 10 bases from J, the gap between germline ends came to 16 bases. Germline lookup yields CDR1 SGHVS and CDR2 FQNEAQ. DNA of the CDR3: TGTGCCAGCAGCTTGGCCGGGACACTAGAACAGTACTTC. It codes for CASSLAGTLEQYF.

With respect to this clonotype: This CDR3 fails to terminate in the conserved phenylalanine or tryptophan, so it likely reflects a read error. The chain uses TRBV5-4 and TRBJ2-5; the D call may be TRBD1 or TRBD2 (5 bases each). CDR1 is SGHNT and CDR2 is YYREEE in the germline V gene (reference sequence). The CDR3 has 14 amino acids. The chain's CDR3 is CASSLGTTQETQYI. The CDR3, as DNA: TGTGCAAGCAGCCTGGGGACGACACAAGAGACCCAGTACATC.

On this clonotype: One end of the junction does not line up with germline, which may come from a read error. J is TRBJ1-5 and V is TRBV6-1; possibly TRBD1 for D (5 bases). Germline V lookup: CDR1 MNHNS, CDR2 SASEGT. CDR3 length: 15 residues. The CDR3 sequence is CASSEAGGLNEAQHF. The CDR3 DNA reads TGTGCAAGCAGTGAAGCTGGGGGATTGAATGAGGCCCAGCATTTT.